This T cell receptor (beta chain) originates from a study of CXCR3-negative and CXCR3-positive naive CD8 T cells. General study findings and limits: Naive CXCR3-positive cells had TRB CDR3s more hydrophobic than those of CXCR3-negative naive cells. CXCR3-negative and CXCR3-positive naive cells shared comparable TRBV-TRBJ usage, but memory cells did not. Similar levels of surface CD5 were seen between naive subsets; TCR strength was inferred from TRB CDR3 properties. High diversity, comparable across both naive subsets, contrasted with much lower diversity in memory CD8+ cells.

The CDR3 is 13 residues long. CDR1 and CDR2 from the germline V gene are MDHEN and SYDVKM. TRB cDNA libraries were made by UMI-labeled 5' RACE. TCRdb processed the 5' RACE reads again and assigns one entry to each CDR3 protein, with no DNA. In all, the sample yields some 47,000 distinct CDR3 sequences. Of note for this clonotype: Antigen specificity is unknown.

The clonotype was recovered from a human donor in good health. Some clones in this sample may be carry-over from other donors' samples. Specimen: naive CXCR3+ CD8+ T cells from blood. Sample subset: CD45RO-CCR7+CD27+CD95- naive CD8+ T cells expressing CXCR3 (TNR3+). The rearrangement joins TRBV28 to TRBJ2-5; TCRdb's assignment of TRBD2 cannot be checked, as there is no DNA. CDR3 region: CASSGPWGDFQYF.